The clone carrying this T cell receptor beta chain was counted a few times. What it binds is not known. V shed 2 bases and J shed 5 bases, with 15 bases lying between them. Looked up from germline, CDR1 is LNHNV and CDR2 is YYDKDF (reference sequence). CDR3 length: 15 residues. This specimen belongs to a study of T cells after yellow fever vaccination. Study observations and caveats: After the booster, about 95% of CD4 and 88% of CD8 primary-response clones were re-detected. A weaker but faster secondary response was observed, peaking on day 5 versus 15.

MiXCR, run by TCRdb on the 5' RACE reads, gives a single entry per CDR3 protein. The profile shows more than 350,000 distinct CDR3 sequences, 11% of them singletons. Sequenced here: PBMCs, sampled on the day of the first yellow fever vaccination. This TCR derives from a young man who received the YFV17D yellow fever vaccine. The rearrangement joins TRBV15 to TRBJ1-1; a weak D match, TRBD1 (6 bases). As DNA, the CDR3 is TGTGCCACCAGCAGATACCAGGGGCGAGGAACTGAAGCTTTCTTT. It is translated as CATSRYQGRGTEAFF.